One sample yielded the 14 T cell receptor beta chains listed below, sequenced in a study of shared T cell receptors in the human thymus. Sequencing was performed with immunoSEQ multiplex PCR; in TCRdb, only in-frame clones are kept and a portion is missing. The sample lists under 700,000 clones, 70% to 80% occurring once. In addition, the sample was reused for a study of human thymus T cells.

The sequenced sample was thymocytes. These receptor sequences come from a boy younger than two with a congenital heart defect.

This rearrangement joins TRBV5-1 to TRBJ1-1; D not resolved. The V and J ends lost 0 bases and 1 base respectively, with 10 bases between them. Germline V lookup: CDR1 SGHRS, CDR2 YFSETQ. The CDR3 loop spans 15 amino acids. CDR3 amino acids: CASSLDTARNTEAFF. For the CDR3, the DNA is TGCGCCAGCAGCTTGGACACCGCAAGGAACACTGAAGCTTTCTTT.

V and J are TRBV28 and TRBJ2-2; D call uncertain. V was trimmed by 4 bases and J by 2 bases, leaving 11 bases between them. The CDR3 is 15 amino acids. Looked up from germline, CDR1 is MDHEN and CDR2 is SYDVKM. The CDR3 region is CASSSTLFNTGELFF. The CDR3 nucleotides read TGTGCCAGCAGTTCTACCCTATTTAACACCGGGGAGCTGTTTTTT.

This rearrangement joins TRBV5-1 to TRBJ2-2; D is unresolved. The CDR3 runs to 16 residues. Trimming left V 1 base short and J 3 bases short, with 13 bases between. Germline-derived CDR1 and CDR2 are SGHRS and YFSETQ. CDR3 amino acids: CASSLWWSNYTGELFF. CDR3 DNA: TGCGCCAGCAGCTTGTGGTGGTCCAACTACACCGGGGAGCTGTTTTTT. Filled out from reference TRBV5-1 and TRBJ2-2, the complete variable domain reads KAGVTQTPRYLIKTRGQQVTLSCSPISGHRSVSWYQQTPGQGLQFLFEYFSETQRNKGNFPGRFSGRQFSNSRSEMNVSTLELGDSALYLCASSLWWSNYTGELFFGEGSRLTVL.

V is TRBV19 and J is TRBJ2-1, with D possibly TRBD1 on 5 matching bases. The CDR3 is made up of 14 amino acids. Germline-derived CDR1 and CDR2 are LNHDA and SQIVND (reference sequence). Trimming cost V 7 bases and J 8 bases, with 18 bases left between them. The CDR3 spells CASMRRQRPHEQFF. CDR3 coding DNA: TGTGCCAGTATGCGGAGACAGCGCCCTCATGAGCAGTTCTTC.

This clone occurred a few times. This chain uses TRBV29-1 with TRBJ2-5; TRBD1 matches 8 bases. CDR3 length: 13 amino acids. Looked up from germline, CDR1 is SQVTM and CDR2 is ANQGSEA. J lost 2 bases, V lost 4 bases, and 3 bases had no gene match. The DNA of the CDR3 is TGCAGCGTTGCGCGACAGGGGCAAGAGACCCAGTACTTC. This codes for CSVARQGQETQYF.

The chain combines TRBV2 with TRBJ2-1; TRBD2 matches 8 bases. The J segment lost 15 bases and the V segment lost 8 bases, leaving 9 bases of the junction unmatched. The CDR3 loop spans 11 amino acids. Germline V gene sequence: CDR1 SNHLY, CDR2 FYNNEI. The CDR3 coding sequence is TGTGCCAGCCGACTAGCGCCTTCAAGGTTCTTC. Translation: CASRLAPSRFF.

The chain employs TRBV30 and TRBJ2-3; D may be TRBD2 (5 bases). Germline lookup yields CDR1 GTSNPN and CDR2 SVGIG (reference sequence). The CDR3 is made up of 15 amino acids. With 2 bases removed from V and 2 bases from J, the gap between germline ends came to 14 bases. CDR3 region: CAWSRTAAVTDTQYF. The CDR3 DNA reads TGTGCCTGGAGTCGTACCGCAGCGGTCACAGATACGCAGTATTTT.

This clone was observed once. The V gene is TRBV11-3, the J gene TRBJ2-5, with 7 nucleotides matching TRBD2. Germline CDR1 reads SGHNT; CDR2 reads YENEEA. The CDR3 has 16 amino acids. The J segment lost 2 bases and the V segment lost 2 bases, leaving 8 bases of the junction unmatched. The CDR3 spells CASSLMAGAVQETQYF. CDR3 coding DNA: TGTGCCAGCAGCTTAATGGCGGGAGCGGTGCAAGAGACCCAGTACTTC.

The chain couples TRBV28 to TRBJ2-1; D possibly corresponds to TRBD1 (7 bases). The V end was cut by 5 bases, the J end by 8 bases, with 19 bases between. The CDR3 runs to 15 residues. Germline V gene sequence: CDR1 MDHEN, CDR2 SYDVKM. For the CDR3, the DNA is TGTGCCAGCAGTCAATACAGGGGAGGATTTGATGAGCAGTTCTTC. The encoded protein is CASSQYRGGFDEQFF.

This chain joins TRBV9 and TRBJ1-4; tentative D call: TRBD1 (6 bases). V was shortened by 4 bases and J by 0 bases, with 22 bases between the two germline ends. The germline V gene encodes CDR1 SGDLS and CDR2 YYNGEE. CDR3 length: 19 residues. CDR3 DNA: TGTGCCAGCAGCCCCCGGTCTGTGGGGGCGCGGGCAACTAATGAAAAACTGTTTTTT. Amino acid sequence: CASSPRSVGARATNEKLFF.

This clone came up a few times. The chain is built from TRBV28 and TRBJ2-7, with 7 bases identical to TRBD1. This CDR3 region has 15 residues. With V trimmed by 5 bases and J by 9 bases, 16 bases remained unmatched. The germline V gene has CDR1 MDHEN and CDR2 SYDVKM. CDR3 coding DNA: TGTGCCAGCAGTGACGCTGGGGACAGCAGACGGGGGCAGTACTTC. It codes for CASSDAGDSRRGQYF.

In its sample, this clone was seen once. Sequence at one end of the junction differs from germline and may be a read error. The CDR3 DNA is TGCGCCAGCACCCAAGCGGGAGCGGTGGGGAATGAGCAGTTCTTC. Translated, it gives CASTQAGAVGNEQFF. The chain combines TRBV4-3 with TRBJ2-1; 8 bases match TRBD2. The CDR3 consists of 15 residues. Germline V gene data show CDR1 as LGHNA and CDR2 as YSLEER.

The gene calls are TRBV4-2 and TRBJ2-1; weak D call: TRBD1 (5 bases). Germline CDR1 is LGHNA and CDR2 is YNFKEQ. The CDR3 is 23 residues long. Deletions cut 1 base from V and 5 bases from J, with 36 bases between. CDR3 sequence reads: CASSQADWVGRGWYSDTHNEQFF. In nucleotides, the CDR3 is TGTGCCAGCAGCCAAGCCGATTGGGTAGGTAGAGGCTGGTATTCGGACACACACAATGAGCAGTTCTTC.

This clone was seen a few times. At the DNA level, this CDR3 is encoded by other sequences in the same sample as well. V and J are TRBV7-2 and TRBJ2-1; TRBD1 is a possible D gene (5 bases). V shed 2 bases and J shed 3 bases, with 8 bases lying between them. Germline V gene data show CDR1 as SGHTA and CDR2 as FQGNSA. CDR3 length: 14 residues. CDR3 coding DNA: TGTGCCAGCAGCTTACCAGGGCTCTACAATGAGCAGTTCTTC. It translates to CASSLPGLYNEQFF.